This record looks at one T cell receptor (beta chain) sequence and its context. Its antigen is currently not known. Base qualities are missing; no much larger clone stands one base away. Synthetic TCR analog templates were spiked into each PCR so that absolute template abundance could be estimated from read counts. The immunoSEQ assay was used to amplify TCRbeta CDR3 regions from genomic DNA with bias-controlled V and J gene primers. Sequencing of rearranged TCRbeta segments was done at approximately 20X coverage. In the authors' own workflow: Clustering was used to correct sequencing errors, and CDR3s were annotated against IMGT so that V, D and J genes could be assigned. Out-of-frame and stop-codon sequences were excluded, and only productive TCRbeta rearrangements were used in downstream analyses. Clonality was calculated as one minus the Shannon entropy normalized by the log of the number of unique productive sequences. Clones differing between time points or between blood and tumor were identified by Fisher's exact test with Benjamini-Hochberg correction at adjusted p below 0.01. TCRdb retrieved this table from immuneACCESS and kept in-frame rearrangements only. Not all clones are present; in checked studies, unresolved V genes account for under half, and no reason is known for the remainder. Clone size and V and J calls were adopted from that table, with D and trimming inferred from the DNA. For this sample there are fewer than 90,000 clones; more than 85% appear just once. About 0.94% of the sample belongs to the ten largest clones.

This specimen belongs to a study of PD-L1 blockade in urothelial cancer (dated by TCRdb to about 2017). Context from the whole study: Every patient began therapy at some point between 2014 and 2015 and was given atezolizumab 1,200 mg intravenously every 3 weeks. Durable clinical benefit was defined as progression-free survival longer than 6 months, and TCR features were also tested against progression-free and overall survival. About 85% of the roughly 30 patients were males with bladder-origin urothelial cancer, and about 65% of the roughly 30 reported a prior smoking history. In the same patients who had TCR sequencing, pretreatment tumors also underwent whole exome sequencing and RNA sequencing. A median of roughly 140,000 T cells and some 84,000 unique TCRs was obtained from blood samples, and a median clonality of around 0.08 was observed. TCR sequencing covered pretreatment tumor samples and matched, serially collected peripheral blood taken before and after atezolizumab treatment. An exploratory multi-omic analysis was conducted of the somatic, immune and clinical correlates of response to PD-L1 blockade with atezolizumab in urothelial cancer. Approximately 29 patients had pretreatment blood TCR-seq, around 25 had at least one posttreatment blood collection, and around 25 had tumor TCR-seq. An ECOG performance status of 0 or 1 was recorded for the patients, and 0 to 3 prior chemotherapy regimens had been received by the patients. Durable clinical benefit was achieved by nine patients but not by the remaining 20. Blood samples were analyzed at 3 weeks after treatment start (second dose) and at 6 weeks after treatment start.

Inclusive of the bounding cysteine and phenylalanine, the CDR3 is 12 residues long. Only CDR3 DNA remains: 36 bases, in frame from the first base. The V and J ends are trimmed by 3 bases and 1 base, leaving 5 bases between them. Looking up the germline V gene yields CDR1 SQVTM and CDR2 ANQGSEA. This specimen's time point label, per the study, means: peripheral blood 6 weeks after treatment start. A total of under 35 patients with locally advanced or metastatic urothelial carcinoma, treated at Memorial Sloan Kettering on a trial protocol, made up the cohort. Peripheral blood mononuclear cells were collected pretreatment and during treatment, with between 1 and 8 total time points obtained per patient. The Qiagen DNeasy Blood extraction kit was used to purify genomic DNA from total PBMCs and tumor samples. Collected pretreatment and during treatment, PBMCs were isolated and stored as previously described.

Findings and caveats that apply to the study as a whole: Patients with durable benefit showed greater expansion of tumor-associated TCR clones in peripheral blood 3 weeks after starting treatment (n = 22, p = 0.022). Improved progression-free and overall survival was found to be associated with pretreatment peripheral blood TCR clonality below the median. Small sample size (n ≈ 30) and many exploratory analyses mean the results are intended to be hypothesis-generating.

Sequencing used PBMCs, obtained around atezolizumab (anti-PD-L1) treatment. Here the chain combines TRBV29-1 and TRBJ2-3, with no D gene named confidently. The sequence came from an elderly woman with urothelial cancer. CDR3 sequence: CSVEAGTDTQYF. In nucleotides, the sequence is TGCAGCGTTGAGGCCGGCACAGATACGCAGTATTTT.